These 26 T cell receptor beta chains were all obtained from the same sample, sequenced in a study of a mutant IDH1 vaccine in newly diagnosed glioma. Only in-frame clones appear in the TCRdb table, and some are missing; sequencing was by immunoSEQ multiplex PCR. The sample records 30,000 to 45,000 clones, 80% being singletons. This sample's time point: week 11, during vaccination. The content of each vaccine dose was 300 ug of mutant IDH1 20-mer peptide, and topical imiquimod accompanied it. The antigens these receptors bind are not known. The source material was peripheral blood mononuclear cells (PBMCs), sampled from a glioma patient whose treatment included an IDH1 peptide vaccine. These receptors were taken from a woman in her twenties or thirties with glioma. Some clones in this sample may be carry-over from other donors' samples.

The chain couples TRBV6-1 to TRBJ2-5, with 7 bases aligning to TRBD1. After removal of 4 bases from V and 5 bases from J, the junction contained 4 bases not matched to a gene. Germline V gene sequence: CDR1 MNHNS, CDR2 SASEGT. The CDR3 runs to 13 residues. The CDR3 reads CASSVGRGETQYF. CDR3 in DNA: TGTGCCAGCAGTGTCGGCAGGGGGGAGACCCAGTACTTC.

In nucleotides, the CDR3 is TGTGCCTGGAGTGTACCGGGATCGGAGACCCAGTACTTC. It is translated as CAWSVPGSETQYF. This sequence joins TRBV30 and TRBJ2-5; weak D call: TRBD2 (5 bases). This CDR3 is built from 13 residues. The germline gives CDR1 GTSNPN, CDR2 SVGIG (reference sequence). V was cut by 0 bases and J by 5 bases, with 10 bases left in between.

This chain uses TRBV4-1 with TRBJ2-1; 13 nucleotides align to TRBD2. With V trimmed by 4 bases and J by 0 bases, 6 bases remained unmatched. CDR1 MGHRA and CDR2 YSYEKL come from the germline V gene. The CDR3 is 18 residues long. CDR3 sequence (DNA): TGCGCCAGCAGCCGGGGACTAGCGGGATCAAGCTCCTACAATGAGCAGTTCTTC. It translates to CASSRGLAGSSSYNEQFF.

The V and J genes are TRBV7-9 and TRBJ2-7; 11 bases fit TRBD2. This CDR3 region has 15 residues. V shed 5 bases and J 3 bases; nucleotides not matched to a gene: 6. Per germline, CDR1 SEHNR and CDR2 FQNEAQ (reference sequence). The DNA for the CDR3 is TGTGCCAGCAGCCCAACTAGCGGGAGCTTCTACGAGCAGTACTTC. Translated, it gives CASSPTSGSFYEQYF. Variable domain in full (rest from reference TRBV7-9 and TRBJ2-7): DTGVSQNPRHKITKRGQNVTFRCDPISEHNRLYWYRQTLGQGPEFLTYFQNEAQLEKSRLLSDRFSAERPKGSFSTLEIQRTEQGDSAMYLCASSPTSGSFYEQYFGPGTRLTVT.

The chain employs TRBV7-2 and TRBJ2-2, with 9 positions matching TRBD1. Germline V lookup: CDR1 SGHTA, CDR2 FQGNSA. The CDR3 has 17 residues. V was clipped by 1 base and J by 1 base; unmatched bases: 4. In DNA, the CDR3 is TGTGCCAGCAGCTTAGACGTGGGACAGGGGAACACCGGGGAGCTGTTTTTT. Translating gives CASSLDVGQGNTGELFF.

The chain recombines TRBV28 with TRBJ1-1, with D uncertain. CDR3 length: 13 amino acids. V was shortened by 9 bases and J by 4 bases, with 15 bases between the two germline ends. CDR1 is MDHEN, CDR2 SYDVKM, per germline. This chain's CDR3 is CASSGEFSTEAFF. DNA of the CDR3: TGTGCCAGTTCAGGAGAGTTCAGCACTGAAGCTTTCTTT.

The gene calls are TRBV4-2 and TRBJ1-2; D is perhaps TRBD1 (5 bases). Between the trimmed V and J ends, which lost 1 base and 2 bases, there was a span of 20 bases. The CDR3 sequence is 18 residues long. The germline CDR1 and CDR2 sequences are LGHNA and YNFKEQ. The chain's CDR3 is CASSQVPPRDAKNYGYTF. The CDR3 region has the DNA TGTGCCAGCAGCCAAGTGCCCCCCAGGGACGCCAAAAACTATGGCTACACCTTC.

This clone came up once. J is TRBJ1-1 and V is TRBV6-6, with D possibly TRBD1 on 5 matching bases. CDR3 length: 15 residues. The ends were cut back, 7 bases at V and 10 bases at J, with 25 bases in the middle. Germline V lookup: CDR1 MNHNY, CDR2 SVGAGI (reference sequence). The CDR3: CASTRRAEGQVSAFF. In DNA, the CDR3 is TGTGCCAGCACTAGACGGGCAGAGGGGCAGGTTTCAGCTTTCTTT.

The CDR3 region has the DNA TGTGCCAGCAGTGAATACGGACTAAATGAGCAGTTCTTC. Protein: CASSEYGLNEQFF. The rearrangement uses TRBV25-1 and TRBJ2-1; tentatively, D is TRBD2 (6 bases). Per germline, CDR1 MGHDK and CDR2 SYGVNS. The V end was cut by 0 bases, the J end by 7 bases, with 7 bases between. The CDR3 runs to 13 residues.

The rearrangement joins TRBV9 to TRBJ2-6; TRBD2 is a possible D gene (6 bases). From germline, CDR1 is SGDLS and CDR2 YYNGEE. There are 17 residues in the CDR3. V lost 0 bases and J 0 bases, leaving 10 bases between the germline ends. CDR3 in DNA: TGTGCCAGCAGCGTAGATGGAGGGCTCTCTGGGGCCAACGTCCTGACTTTC. It encodes CASSVDGGLSGANVLTF.

This rearrangement joins TRBV9 to TRBJ1-2; 8 nucleotides align to TRBD1. Germline-derived CDR1 and CDR2 are SGDLS and YYNGEE. The CDR3 has 13 residues. The junction had 5 bases not matched to a gene; V was cut back by 3 bases and J by 7 bases. The CDR3 DNA sequence: TGTGCCAGCAGCGGACAGGGGAGAAGTGGCTACACCTTC. It encodes CASSGQGRSGYTF.

The genes are TRBV28 and TRBJ2-3; D gene uncertain. Per the germline V gene, CDR1 is MDHEN and CDR2 is SYDVKM. With 5 bases removed from V and 9 bases from J, the gap between germline ends came to 9 bases. CDR3 length equals 11 residues. The CDR3 DNA reads TGTGCCAGCAGTCTCGACCCAACGCAGTATTTT. Translation gives CASSLDPTQYF. The full variable domain, its missing parts supplied by reference TRBV28 and TRBJ2-3, is DVKVTQSSRYLVKRTGEKVFLECVQDMDHENMFWYRQDPGLGLRLIYFSYDVKMKEKGDIPEGYSVSREKKERFSLILESASTNQTSMYLCASSLDPTQYFGPGTRLTVL.

V is TRBV10-1 and J is TRBJ2-5, with D perhaps assigned TRBD1 or TRBD2 (5 bases each). CDR1 is WNHNN, CDR2 SYGVQD, per germline (reference sequence). Trimming stripped 4 bases from V and 5 bases from J, with 11 bases between. The CDR3 covers 13 residues. The CDR3 region is CASSAGDGETQYF. CDR3 nucleotides: TGCGCCAGCAGTGCTGGGGACGGGGAGACCCAGTACTTC.

The rearrangement joins TRBV7-8 to TRBJ2-1, with 8 nucleotides matching TRBD1. V was clipped by 1 base and J by 2 bases; unmatched bases: 1. Germline CDR1 SGHVS, CDR2 FQNEAQ. CDR3 size: 15 residues. CDR3: CASSLGTGTYNEQFF. In nucleotides, the CDR3 is TGTGCCAGCAGCTTAGGGACAGGGACCTACAATGAGCAGTTCTTC.

The rearrangement uses TRBV28 and TRBJ1-6; D gene unclear. The ends were cut back, 2 bases at V and 14 bases at J, with 7 bases in the middle. CDR1 is MDHEN, CDR2 SYDVKM, per germline. The CDR3 has 11 residues. The CDR3 loop is CASSLGGTLHF. As DNA, the CDR3 is TGTGCCAGCAGTTTAGGAGGGACCCTCCACTTT.

This chain uses TRBV29-1 with TRBJ2-5; D is possibly TRBD1 or TRBD2 (6 bases each). The CDR3 consists of 13 residues. Looked up from germline, CDR1 is SQVTM and CDR2 is ANQGSEA. Deletions cut 7 bases from V and 7 bases from J, with 19 bases between. CDR3 sequence reads: CSAEGGRQATQYF. The CDR3 bases are TGCAGCGCCGAGGGGGGCAGGCAGGCGACCCAGTACTTC.

The V and J genes are TRBV6-5 and TRBJ2-7, with D possibly being TRBD2 (5 bases). With 4 bases removed from V and 2 bases from J, the gap between germline ends came to 12 bases. This CDR3 spans 14 amino acids. Per the germline V gene, CDR1 is MNHEY and CDR2 is SVGAGI. In DNA form, the CDR3 reads TGTGCCAGCAGTTTCTCGGGGTTTACCTACGAGCAGTACTTC. It encodes CASSFSGFTYEQYF.

The V gene is TRBV6-4, the J gene TRBJ2-7, with 10 nucleotides matching TRBD1. The germline V gene has CDR1 MRHNA and CDR2 SNTAGT. V gave up 5 bases and J gave up 4 bases; unmatched junction bases: 5. This CDR3 is built from 14 residues. The CDR3 spells CASSPGTGDYEQYF. As DNA, the CDR3 is TGTGCCAGCAGTCCCGGGACAGGGGATTACGAGCAGTACTTC.

The rearrangement uses TRBV19 and TRBJ1-2; the D gene is possibly TRBD1 (6 bases). CDR1 is LNHDA and CDR2 is SQIVND in the germline V gene (reference sequence). The CDR3 runs to 14 residues. V dropped 3 bases and J dropped 4 bases, with 12 bases sitting between them. CDR3 amino acids: CASSIGGRGYGYTF. DNA for the CDR3: TGTGCCAGTAGTATCGGGGGCAGGGGCTATGGCTACACCTTC.

This chain uses TRBV21-1 with TRBJ2-1; TRBD2, the table's D call, was not compared with the DNA. TRBV21-1 is deemed a pseudogene. The CDR3 is 19 residues long. This CDR3 is CASSKLSGTSGGLYNEQFF. The CDR3 DNA is TGTGCCAGCAGCAAATTGAGCGGGACTAGCGGGGGGTTATACAATGAGCAGTTCTTC.

The rearrangement uses TRBV11-2 and TRBJ1-2; D gene uncertain. V was pared by 4 bases and J by 8 bases, with 11 bases between. The CDR3 spans 12 residues. The germline V gene has CDR1 SGHAT and CDR2 FQNNGV. The CDR3 bases are TGTGCCAGCAGCTACGGACTTCAGGGCTACACCTTC. Amino acid sequence: CASSYGLQGYTF.

The rearrangement joins TRBV5-5 to TRBJ2-7, with 9 bases aligning to TRBD2. CDR3 length equals 15 residues. V shed 3 bases, J shed 3 bases, and the junction held 7 bases outside the gene matches. Germline loops: CDR1 SGHKS, CDR2 YYEKEE (reference sequence). CDR3 nucleotide sequence: TGTGCCAGCAGCTGGGATAGCGGGAGAGGCTACGAGCAGTACTTC. Amino acid sequence: CASSWDSGRGYEQYF.

CDR3 sequence (DNA): TGTGCCAGCAGCGTAGGGTCACAGGCCTTCTACGAGCAGTACTTC. Translated: CASSVGSQAFYEQYF. V is TRBV9 and J is TRBJ2-7; TRBD1 is a possible D gene (5 bases). V was cut by 0 bases and J by 3 bases, with 13 bases left in between. The germline gives CDR1 SGDLS, CDR2 YYNGEE. The length of the CDR3 is 15 residues.

The V and J genes are TRBV11-2 and TRBJ2-1, with D possibly TRBD1 on 5 matching bases. Germline-derived CDR1 and CDR2 are SGHAT and FQNNGV. There are 12 residues in the CDR3. Between the trimmed V and J ends, which lost 1 base and 12 bases, there was a span of 10 bases. CDR3 amino acids: CASSLGGPRQFF. In DNA, the CDR3 is TGTGCCAGCAGCTTAGGGGGCCCTCGGCAGTTCTTC.

Details on this clone: The junction shows a germline mismatch at one end, possibly a read error. The CDR3 DNA is TGTGCTAGCAGCTTGGGCCCAGGTGCGGGCTACGAGCAGTACTTC. Amino acids: CASSLGPGAGYEQYF. The chain combines TRBV7-7 with TRBJ2-7; a weak D match, TRBD2 (5 bases). CDR3 length: 15 amino acids. Germline V gene data show CDR1 as SSHAT and CDR2 as FNYEAQ (reference sequence).

The V and J genes are TRBV7-8 and TRBJ2-1; D perhaps matches TRBD2 (5 bases). The CDR3 runs to 14 residues. From germline, CDR1 is SGHVS and CDR2 FQNEAQ. Trimming took off 4 bases at V and 9 bases at J, with 16 bases between the two ends. CDR3: CASSSGGRRAEQFF. In nucleotides, the CDR3 is TGTGCCAGCAGCTCGGGCGGGCGAAGGGCTGAGCAGTTCTTC.